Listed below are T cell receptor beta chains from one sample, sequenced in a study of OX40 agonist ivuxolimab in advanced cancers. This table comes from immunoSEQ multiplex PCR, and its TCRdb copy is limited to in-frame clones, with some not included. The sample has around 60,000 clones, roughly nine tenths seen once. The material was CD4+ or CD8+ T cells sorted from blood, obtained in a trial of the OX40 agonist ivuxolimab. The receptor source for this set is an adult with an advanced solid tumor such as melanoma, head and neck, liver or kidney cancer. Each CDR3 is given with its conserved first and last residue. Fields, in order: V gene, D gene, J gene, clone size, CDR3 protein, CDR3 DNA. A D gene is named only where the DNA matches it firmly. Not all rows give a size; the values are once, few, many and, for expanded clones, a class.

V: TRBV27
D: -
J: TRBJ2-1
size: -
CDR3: CASSGEGASYNEQFF
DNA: TGTGCCAGCAGTGGGGAGGGGGCGTCCTACAATGAGCAGTTCTTC

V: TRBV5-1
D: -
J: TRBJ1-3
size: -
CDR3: CASSVGPLGTGNTIYF
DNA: TGCGCCAGCAGCGTGGGCCCACTCGGAACTGGAAACACCATATATTTT

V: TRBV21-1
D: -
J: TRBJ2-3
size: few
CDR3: CASSLLSGSWSDTQYF
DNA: TGTGCCAGCAGCCTCCTTAGCGGGTCCTGGTCAGATACGCAGTATTTT

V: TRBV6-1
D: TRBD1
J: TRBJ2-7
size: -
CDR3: CASRRDRVYEQYF
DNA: TGTGCCAGCAGGCGGGACAGGGTCTACGAGCAGTACTTC

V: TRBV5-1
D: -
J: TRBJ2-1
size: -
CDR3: CASSLVWSDEQFF
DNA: TGCGCCAGCAGCTTGGTTTGGAGCGATGAGCAGTTCTTC

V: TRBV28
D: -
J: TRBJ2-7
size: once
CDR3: CASSPRGVPYEQYF
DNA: TGTGCCAGCAGTCCCCGGGGTGTCCCCTACGAGCAGTACTTC

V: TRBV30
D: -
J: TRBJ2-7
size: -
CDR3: CAWSVPMGSREQYF
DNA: TGTGCCTGGAGTGTACCTATGGGAAGTCGCGAGCAGTACTTC

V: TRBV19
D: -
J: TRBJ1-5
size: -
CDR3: CASTSGPRDSNQPQHF
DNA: TGTGCCAGTACGTCAGGCCCGAGGGACAGCAATCAGCCCCAGCATTTT

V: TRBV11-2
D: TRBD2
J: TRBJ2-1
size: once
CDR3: CASSLGSLAGYNEQFF
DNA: TGTGCCAGCAGCTTAGGCTCCCTAGCGGGGTACAATGAGCAGTTCTTC

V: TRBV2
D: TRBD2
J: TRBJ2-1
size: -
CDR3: CASPNPTPGLAGGREQFF
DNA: TGTGCCAGCCCTAACCCCACCCCGGGACTAGCGGGAGGGAGGGAGCAGTTCTTC

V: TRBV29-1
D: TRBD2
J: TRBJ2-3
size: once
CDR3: CSATGLAGDGDTQYF
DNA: TGCAGCGCCACGGGACTAGCGGGAGACGGAGATACGCAGTATTTT

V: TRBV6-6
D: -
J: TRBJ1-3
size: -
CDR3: CASSSDGGNTIYF
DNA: TGTGCCAGCAGCTCGGACGGCGGAAACACCATATATTTT

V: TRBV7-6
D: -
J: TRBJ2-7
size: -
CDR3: CASSRGISSSYEQYF
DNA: TGTGCCAGCAGCCGCGGGATTTCCAGCTCCTACGAGCAGTACTTC

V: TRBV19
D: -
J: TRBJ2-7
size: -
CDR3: CATKDGQGGSGQYF
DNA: TGTGCCACCAAAGACGGACAGGGAGGGAGCGGGCAGTACTTC

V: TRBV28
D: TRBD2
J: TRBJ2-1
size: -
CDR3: CASSSPNKRGLAHNEQFF
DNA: TGTGCCAGCAGTTCCCCGAACAAAAGGGGACTAGCCCACAATGAGCAGTTCTTC

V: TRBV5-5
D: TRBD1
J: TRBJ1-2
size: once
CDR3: CASSLGRGSGYTF
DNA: TGTGCCAGCAGCTTGGGCAGGGGGAGCGGCTACACCTTC

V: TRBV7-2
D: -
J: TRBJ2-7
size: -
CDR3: CASSLVAGIRYEQYF
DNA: TGTGCCAGCAGCTTAGTTGCAGGAATTCGATACGAGCAGTACTTC

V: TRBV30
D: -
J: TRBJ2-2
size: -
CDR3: CAWSRQANTGELFF
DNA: TGTGCCTGGAGCCGACAGGCGAACACCGGGGAGCTGTTTTTT

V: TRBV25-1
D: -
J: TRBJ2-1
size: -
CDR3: CASSSPVQQFF
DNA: TGTGCCAGCAGTTCCCCGGTTCAGCAGTTCTTC

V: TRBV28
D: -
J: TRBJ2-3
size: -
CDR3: CASSLFEDTQYF
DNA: TGTGCCAGCAGTTTGTTTGAGGATACGCAGTATTTT

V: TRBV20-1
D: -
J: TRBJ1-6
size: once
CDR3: CSALHNSPLHF
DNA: TGCAGTGCCCTACATAATTCACCCCTCCACTTT

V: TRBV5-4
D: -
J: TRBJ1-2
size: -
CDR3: CASHNKQGYGYTF
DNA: TGTGCCAGCCACAATAAACAGGGTTATGGCTACACCTTC

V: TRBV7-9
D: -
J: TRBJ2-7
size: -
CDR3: CASSLVVGRDSYEQYF
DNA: TGTGCCAGCAGCTTAGTGGTTGGCAGGGACTCCTACGAGCAGTACTTC

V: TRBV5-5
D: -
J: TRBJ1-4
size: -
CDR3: CASSPQGPATNEKLFF
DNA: TGTGCCAGCAGCCCCCAGGGCCCGGCAACTAATGAAAAACTGTTTTTT

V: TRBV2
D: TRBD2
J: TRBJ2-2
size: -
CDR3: CASSGRTSGTNTGELFF
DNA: TGTGCCAGCAGTGGCCGTACTAGCGGAACGAACACCGGGGAGCTGTTTTTT

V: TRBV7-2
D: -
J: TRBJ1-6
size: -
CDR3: CASSLVWDGQSPLHF
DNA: TGTGCCAGCAGCTTAGTTTGGGATGGGCAATCACCCCTCCACTTT

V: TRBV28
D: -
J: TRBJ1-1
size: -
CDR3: CASSLAGLETNTEAFF
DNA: TGTGCCAGCAGTTTAGCAGGGTTGGAAACGAACACTGAAGCTTTCTTT

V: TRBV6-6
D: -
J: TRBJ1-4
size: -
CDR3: CASIRAFGEKLFF
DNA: TGTGCCAGCATAAGGGCCTTTGGCGAAAAACTGTTTTTT

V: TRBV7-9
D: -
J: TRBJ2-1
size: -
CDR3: CASSSNELGQSYNEQFF
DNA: TGTGCCAGCAGCTCCAACGAGCTGGGACAATCCTACAATGAGCAGTTCTTC

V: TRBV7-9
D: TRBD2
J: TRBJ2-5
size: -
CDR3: CASSVLAGEGETQYF
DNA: TGTGCCAGCAGCGTCCTAGCGGGAGAAGGTGAGACCCAGTACTTC

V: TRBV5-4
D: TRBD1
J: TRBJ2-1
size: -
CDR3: CASSLGGDRVYNEQFF
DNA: TGTGCCAGCAGCTTGGGCGGGGACAGGGTCTACAATGAGCAGTTCTTC

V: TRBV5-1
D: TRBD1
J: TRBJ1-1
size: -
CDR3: CASSPGTVEAFF
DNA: TGCGCCAGCAGCCCCGGGACAGTTGAAGCTTTCTTT

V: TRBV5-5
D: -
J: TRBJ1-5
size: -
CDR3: CASSSNEGTGWPQHF
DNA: TGTGCCAGCAGCTCGAACGAAGGGACCGGTTGGCCCCAGCATTTT

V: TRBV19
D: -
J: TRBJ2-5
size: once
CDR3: CASSIRWGQGPQETQYF
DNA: TGTGCCAGTAGTATAAGATGGGGACAAGGGCCCCAAGAGACCCAGTACTTC

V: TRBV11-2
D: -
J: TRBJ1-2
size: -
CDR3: CASSVPGRGVFGYTF
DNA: TGTGCCAGCAGCGTTCCAGGAAGAGGGGTTTTTGGCTACACCTTC

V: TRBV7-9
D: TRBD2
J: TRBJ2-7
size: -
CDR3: CASTTRLAGAEQYF
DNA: TGTGCCAGCACAACCAGACTAGCGGGAGCCGAGCAGTACTTC

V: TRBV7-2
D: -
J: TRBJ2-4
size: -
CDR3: CASSSSGANIQYF
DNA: TGTGCCAGCAGCTCCAGCGGAGCAAACATTCAGTACTTC

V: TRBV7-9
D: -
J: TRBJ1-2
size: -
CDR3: CASSLGWQGLDYGYTF
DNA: TGTGCCAGCAGCTTAGGATGGCAGGGGCTTGACTATGGCTACACCTTC

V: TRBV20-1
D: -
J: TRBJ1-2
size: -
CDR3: CSARQGGGYTF
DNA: TGCAGTGCTAGACAGGGCGGCGGCTACACCTTC

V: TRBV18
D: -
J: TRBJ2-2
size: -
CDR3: CASSIGQLNTGELFF
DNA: TGTGCCAGCTCCATAGGACAATTGAACACCGGGGAGCTGTTTTTT

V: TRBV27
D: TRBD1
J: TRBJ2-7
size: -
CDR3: CASTSSLQGFREQYF
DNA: TGTGCCAGCACCTCGAGTCTACAGGGGTTCCGCGAGCAGTACTTC

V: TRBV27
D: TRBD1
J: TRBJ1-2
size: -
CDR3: CASSLHWTGGNYGYTF
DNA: TGTGCCAGCAGTCTCCACTGGACAGGGGGCAACTATGGCTACACCTTC

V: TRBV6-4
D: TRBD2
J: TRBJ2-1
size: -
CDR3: CASSERTSGSVEQFF
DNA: TGTGCCAGCAGTGAGAGGACTAGCGGGAGCGTTGAGCAGTTCTTC

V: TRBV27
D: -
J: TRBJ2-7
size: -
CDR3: CASSLRDRHPWPEQYF
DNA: TGTGCCAGCAGTTTAAGGGACCGACACCCTTGGCCCGAGCAGTACTTC

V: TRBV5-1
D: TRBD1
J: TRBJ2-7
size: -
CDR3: CASSQPGQGYYEQYF
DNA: TGCGCCAGCAGCCAGCCCGGACAGGGATACTACGAGCAGTACTTC

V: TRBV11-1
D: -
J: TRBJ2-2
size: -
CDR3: CASSRNGRGGNTGELFF
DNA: TGTGCCAGCAGCAGGAATGGTAGGGGAGGGAACACCGGGGAGCTGTTTTTT

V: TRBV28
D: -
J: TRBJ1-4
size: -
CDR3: CASSLGHEKLFF
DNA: TGTGCCAGCAGCCTTGGGCATGAAAAACTGTTTTTT

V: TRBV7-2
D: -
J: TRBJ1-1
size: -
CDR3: CASSGRLMNTEAFF
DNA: TGTGCCAGCAGCGGACGACTTATGAACACTGAAGCTTTCTTT

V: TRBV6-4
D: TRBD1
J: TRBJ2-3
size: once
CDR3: CASSELPGQGPDTQYF
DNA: TGTGCCAGCAGTGAATTACCGGGACAGGGGCCAGATACGCAGTATTTT

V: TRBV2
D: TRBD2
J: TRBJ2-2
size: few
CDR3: CASSRSGGTGELFF
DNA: TGTGCCAGCAGTCGTTCGGGGGGCACCGGGGAGCTGTTTTTT